Below are 25 T cell receptor beta chains sequenced from a single sample in a study of resident and recirculating memory T cells in vitiligo. Assay: immunoSEQ multiplex PCR; the TCRdb copy retains only in-frame clones and omits some. The sample holds more than 65,000 clones, roughly nine tenths seen once. Sequenced input: blood. The source of these receptors is a male donor with vitiligo.

The rearrangement links TRBV5-1 to TRBJ2-1, with 9 positions matching TRBD1. Germline trimming cut 2 bases from V and 7 bases from J; bases unmatched to any gene: 4. Germline lookup yields CDR1 SGHRS and CDR2 YFSETQ. The CDR3 extends over 14 amino acids. DNA for the CDR3: TGCGCCAGCAGCTTAGGGGACAGGGAGAATGAGCAGTTCTTC. Protein: CASSLGDRENEQFF.

A remark on this clone: An end of the junction does not agree with germline; a read error may underlie this. The chain is built from TRBV5-1 and TRBJ1-1; D unresolved. CDR3 length equals 11 residues. Germline V gives CDR1 SGHRS, CDR2 YFSETQ. Here the CDR3 DNA reads TGCGCCAGCAGGCAAAACAGTGAAGCTTTCTTT. It is translated as CASRQNSEAFF.

The chain links TRBV9 to TRBJ1-4; weak D call: TRBD1 (6 bases). Trimming removed 4 bases from V and 8 bases from J, with 21 bases in between. Germline CDR1 SGDLS, CDR2 YYNGEE. This CDR3 has 16 amino acids. This CDR3 reads CASSTHSDRIGEKLFF. DNA of the CDR3: TGTGCCAGCAGCACTCACTCAGACAGGATCGGCGAAAAACTGTTTTTT. Drawing the rest from reference TRBV9 and TRBJ1-4, the complete variable domain is DSGVTQTPKHLITATGQRVTLRCSPRSGDLSVYWYQQSLDQGLQFLIQYYNGEERAKGNILERFSAQQFPDLHSELNLSSLELGDSALYFCASSTHSDRIGEKLFFGSGTQLSVL.

The rearrangement links TRBV7-8 to TRBJ2-7; the D gene is possibly TRBD1 (5 bases). The CDR3 extends over 15 amino acids. The germline V gene encodes CDR1 SGHVS and CDR2 FQNEAQ. V was pared by 2 bases and J by 5 bases, with 16 bases between. The CDR3 sequence is CASSLYKAGINEQYF. CDR3 bases: TGTGCCAGCAGCTTATATAAGGCAGGGATCAACGAGCAGTACTTC. The entire variable domain, with the rest obtained from reference TRBV7-8 and TRBJ2-7, is as follows: GAGVSQSPRYKVAKRGQDVALRCDPISGHVSLFWYQQALGQGPEFLTYFQNEAQLDKSGLPSDRFFAERPEGSVSTLKIQRTQQEDSAVYLCASSLYKAGINEQYFGPGTRLTVT.

This chain uses TRBV28 with TRBJ1-1, with 7 nucleotides matching TRBD1. Germline values: CDR1 MDHEN, CDR2 SYDVKM. The junction had 6 bases not matched to a gene; V was cut back by 7 bases and J by 1 base. The CDR3 runs to 14 residues. The CDR3 region has the DNA TGTGCCAGCAACAAGGGACAGCGGAACACTGAAGCTTTCTTT. Its protein product is CASNKGQRNTEAFF.

This clone was counted between two and nine times. The V and J genes are TRBV4-2 and TRBJ1-1; 10 nucleotides agree with TRBD1. Germline lookup yields CDR1 LGHNA and CDR2 YNFKEQ. V gave up 3 bases and J gave up 0 bases; unmatched junction bases: 13. This CDR3 region has 19 residues. The CDR3 loop is CASSQRGGTGDPMNTEAFF. CDR3 nucleotide sequence: TGTGCCAGCAGCCAGAGGGGGGGGACAGGGGATCCTATGAACACTGAAGCTTTCTTT.

The rearrangement uses TRBV2 and TRBJ1-5; no clear D gene. Germline loops: CDR1 SNHLY, CDR2 FYNNEI. The CDR3 is 13 amino acids. Deletions cut 2 bases from V and 6 bases from J, with 8 bases between. DNA of the CDR3: TGTGCCAGCAGTGAAACAGCAGGTCAGCCCCAGCATTTT. Translation gives CASSETAGQPQHF.

The chain employs TRBV7-8 and TRBJ1-5; 9 bases match TRBD1. Germline-derived CDR1 and CDR2 are SGHVS and FQNEAQ. This CDR3 region has 14 residues. V dropped 5 bases and J dropped 10; count of bases not matched to a gene: 9. CDR3 DNA: TGTGCCAGCAGCCTGGACAGGGGCCCTCAACCCCAGCATTTT. This encodes CASSLDRGPQPQHF. Using reference TRBV7-8 and TRBJ1-5 for the parts outside the CDR3, the full variable domain is GAGVSQSPRYKVAKRGQDVALRCDPISGHVSLFWYQQALGQGPEFLTYFQNEAQLDKSGLPSDRFFAERPEGSVSTLKIQRTQQEDSAVYLCASSLDRGPQPQHFGDGTRLSIL.

The chain recombines TRBV6-5 with TRBJ2-7; 11 nucleotides agree with TRBD1. Germline assignment: CDR1 MNHEY and CDR2 SVGAGI. The V gene end was trimmed by 2 bases and the J gene end by 0 bases; junction bases not matched to a gene: 0. The CDR3 extends over 15 amino acids. Written as DNA, the CDR3 is TGTGCCAGCAGTTACGGACAGGGGGCCTCCTACGAGCAGTACTTC. It translates to CASSYGQGASYEQYF.

This clone appeared a single time. The chain is built from TRBV2 and TRBJ1-5, with D tentatively TRBD1 (5 bases). Trimming removed 4 bases from V and 2 bases from J, with 12 bases in between. The germline V gene encodes CDR1 SNHLY and CDR2 FYNNEI. This CDR3 region has 15 residues. The DNA for the CDR3 is TGTGCCAGCAGTGGAGACAGCGGGGGCAATCAGCCCCAGCATTTT. Its translation is CASSGDSGGNQPQHF.

The chain combines TRBV4-3 with TRBJ1-2; a weak D match, TRBD1 (5 bases). CDR1 is LGHNA, CDR2 YSLEER, per germline. V was pared by 3 bases and J by 3 bases, with 8 bases between. This CDR3 spans 13 amino acids. CDR3 sequence: CASSQKTDYGYTF. For the CDR3, the DNA is TGCGCCAGCAGCCAGAAGACAGACTATGGCTACACCTTC.

This rearrangement joins TRBV28 to TRBJ1-1, with D uncertain. V lost 6 bases to trimming and J lost 7 bases, with 9 bases between them. The germline V gene encodes CDR1 MDHEN and CDR2 SYDVKM. The CDR3 consists of 11 residues. This CDR3 reads CASSRLSEAFF. The DNA of the CDR3 is TGTGCCAGCAGCCGTCTCAGTGAAGCTTTCTTT.

The genes are TRBV30 and TRBJ2-1, with 13 bases fitting TRBD2. The CDR3 is 18 residues long. J gave up 1 base and V 3 bases, and 9 bases lay outside the gene matches. Germline V gene lookup returns CDR1 GTSNPN and CDR2 SVGIG (reference sequence). The CDR3 DNA is TGTGCCTGGAGGTCACTAGCGGGGGGGCCGGGTTCCTACAATGAGCAGTTCTTC. It yields the protein CAWRSLAGGPGSYNEQFF.

The J gene is TRBJ1-1, the V gene TRBV9; tentatively, D is TRBD1 (5 bases). Trimming took off 4 bases at V and 2 bases at J, with 12 bases between the two ends. The CDR3 totals 14 residues. Germline V lookup: CDR1 SGDLS, CDR2 YYNGEE. CDR3 sequence: CASSTGTTNTEAFF. The DNA of the CDR3 is TGTGCCAGCAGCACGGGGACTACCAACACTGAAGCTTTCTTT.

The chain has TRBV28 and TRBJ1-5; D is uncertain. Germline CDR1 is MDHEN and CDR2 is SYDVKM. V dropped 3 bases and J dropped 2 bases, with 11 bases sitting between them. There are 15 residues in the CDR3. The DNA for the CDR3 is TGTGCCAGCAGTTTGGGTGCGGTGGGCAATCAGCCCCAGCATTTT. Protein: CASSLGAVGNQPQHF. Supplemented by reference TRBV28 and TRBJ1-5, the full variable domain reads DVKVTQSSRYLVKRTGEKVFLECVQDMDHENMFWYRQDPGLGLRLIYFSYDVKMKEKGDIPEGYSVSREKKERFSLILESASTNQTSMYLCASSLGAVGNQPQHFGDGTRLSIL.

The CDR3 spells CASSPLLAGGLYEQYF. The CDR3 DNA reads as TGTGCCAGCAGCCCCCTTTTAGCGGGGGGTCTTTACGAGCAGTACTTC. The J gene is TRBJ2-7, the V gene TRBV7-6; TRBD2 matches at 10 bases. CDR3 length: 16 residues. Germline CDR1 and CDR2: SGHVS and FNYEAQ. V lost 5 bases, J lost 4 bases, and 11 bases stayed unmatched.

This chain uses TRBV6-4 with TRBJ2-3, with D perhaps matching TRBD2 (5 bases). In germline, CDR1 is MRHNA, CDR2 SNTAGT. The CDR3 length is 16 residues. Trimming pared 0 bases from V and 0 bases from J, leaving 10 bases between. CDR3 loop: CASSDSASRSTDTQYF. For the CDR3, the DNA is TGTGCCAGCAGTGACTCGGCTAGCCGAAGCACAGATACGCAGTATTTT.

The chain couples TRBV2 to TRBJ1-1; no definite D call. The V end was cut by 6 bases, the J end by 1 base, with 12 bases between. CDR1 SNHLY and CDR2 FYNNEI come from the germline V gene. CDR3 length equals 14 residues. CDR3 region: CASSVRRGNTEAFF. The CDR3 coding sequence is TGTGCCAGCAGCGTACGACGGGGGAACACTGAAGCTTTCTTT.

This clone was seen only once. The chain links TRBV6-5 to TRBJ2-4; maybe TRBD2 (6 bases). The CDR3 has 16 residues. Trimming stripped 0 bases from V and 0 bases from J, with 9 bases between. Germline V gene data show CDR1 as MNHEY and CDR2 as SVGAGI. The CDR3 here is CASSYSQGLAKNIQYF. The CDR3 DNA follows: TGTGCCAGCAGTTACTCGCAGGGACTAGCCAAAAACATTCAGTACTTC.

The chain employs TRBV18 and TRBJ1-6; 7 positions match TRBD1. The CDR3 consists of 15 residues. Germline-derived CDR1 and CDR2 are KGHSH and LQKENI. Germline trimming cut 4 bases from V and 7 bases from J; bases unmatched to any gene: 7. Here the CDR3 reads CASSRGGGENSPLHF. The CDR3 DNA reads as TGTGCCAGCTCACGCGGAGGGGGCGAGAATTCACCCCTCCACTTT.

This clone was counted once. The J gene is TRBJ2-7, the V gene TRBV7-3; TRBD1 agrees at 9 bases. V shed 5 bases and J 5 bases; nucleotides not matched to a gene: 10. CDR1 and CDR2 from the germline V gene are SGHTA and FQGTGA. The CDR3 sequence is 15 residues long. CDR3 DNA: TGTGCCAGCAGCAGATCGACAGGGGGAATAAACGAGCAGTACTTC. It translates to CASSRSTGGINEQYF.

The genes are TRBV5-6 and TRBJ2-7, with D possibly TRBD2 on 6 matching bases. V shed 6 bases and J shed 5 bases, with 24 bases lying between them. There are 16 residues in the CDR3. Germline values: CDR1 SGHDT, CDR2 YYEEEE. The CDR3 sequence: CASTPGWRAGRNEQYF. CDR3 coding DNA: TGTGCCAGCACCCCCGGTTGGAGGGCCGGCCGCAACGAGCAGTACTTC.

This rearrangement joins TRBV7-9 to TRBJ2-7; D may be TRBD1 (6 bases). The CDR3 covers 13 residues. The germline V gene encodes CDR1 SEHNR and CDR2 FQNEAQ (reference sequence). Trimming removed 3 bases from V and 6 bases from J, with 12 bases in between. The CDR3 here is CASSFTQGPEQYF. The CDR3 coding sequence is TGTGCCAGCAGCTTCACACAGGGACCCGAGCAGTACTTC. The variable domain in full, with the rest retrieved from reference TRBV7-9 and TRBJ2-7, is DTGVSQNPRHKITKRGQNVTFRCDPISEHNRLYWYRQTLGQGPEFLTYFQNEAQLEKSRLLSDRFSAERPKGSFSTLEIQRTEQGDSAMYLCASSFTQGPEQYFGPGTRLTVT.

The chain combines TRBV28 with TRBJ1-2; unclear D gene. The CDR3 runs 12 residues. The germline V and J ends were trimmed by 4 bases and 4 bases, with 7 bases remaining between them. Germline CDR1 and CDR2: MDHEN and SYDVKM. The CDR3 coding sequence is TGTGCCAGCAGTTCTGACACCTATGGCTACACCTTC. Residues: CASSSDTYGYTF.

This chain joins TRBV5-1 and TRBJ2-2; 7 nucleotides align to TRBD1. Germline CDR1 SGHRS, CDR2 YFSETQ. After removal of 4 bases from V and 1 base from J, the junction contained 7 bases not matched to a gene. This CDR3 is built from 16 residues. This CDR3 reads CASSHINRGNTGELFF. The CDR3 nucleotides are TGCGCCAGCAGCCATATAAACAGGGGGAACACCGGGGAGCTGTTTTTT.